This entry features one T cell receptor (beta chain) sequence. The data belong to a study of preoperative IRX-2 immunotherapy in early breast cancer. Treatment: preoperative locoregional IRX-2 cytokine immunotherapy. This phase Ib study tested locoregional IRX-2 cytokine immunotherapy given before surgery. Some clones are missing from TCRdb's copy, which holds only in-frame ones; the method was immunoSEQ multiplex PCR. Of 60,000 or so clones in the sample, approximately 94% were seen once. This CDR3 is built from 17 residues. Germline CDR1 and CDR2: MDHEN and SYDVKM. Trimming took off 4 bases at V and 4 bases at J, with 23 bases between the two ends.

The chain is built from TRBV28 and TRBJ2-7; unclear D gene. The clonotype originates from a human donor with breast cancer. This sample was gathered from a patient treated with IRX-2 immunotherapy. CDR3 protein: CASSSRAVGGMNYEQYF. DNA for the CDR3: TGTGCCAGCAGTTCACGCGCCGTGGGTGGAATGAATTACGAGCAGTACTTC.